A selection of T cell receptor beta chains follows, all from one sample in a study of tissue T cells after allogeneic stem cell transplantation. Repertoires were generated with immunoSEQ multiplex PCR, while TCRdb's copy carries only in-frame clones and drops some. This table holds roughly 4,000 clones, around 67% found once. Material: left colon tissue, obtained at autopsy. Source of these receptors: a male donor aged 60 or over with lung cancer. CDR3s include the opening cysteine and the closing phenylalanine or tryptophan. Each record gives: CDR3 DNA, CDR3 protein, J gene, V gene, D gene, clone size. The D gene is left open where the match is weak. A clone size is listed for some rows: how often the clone was seen (once, few, many), or a class if it is expanded.

TGTGCCAGCAGTGAAGCGATATTTCCCGGGGAAGAGACCCAGTACTTC CASSEAIFPGEETQYF TRBJ2-5 TRBV6-1 NA NA
TGTGCCAGCGCCCTGGAAGGGCAGTACTTC CASALEGQYF TRBJ2-7 TRBV11-2 NA NA
TGTGCCAGCCTCCCCCGGGACATTAACTACGAGCAGTACTTC CASLPRDINYEQYF TRBJ2-7 TRBV6-5 NA NA
TGTGCCTGGAGAAGAATTACAGGGGTCCCTCGGGATTATGCTTTCTTT CAWRRITGVPRDYAFF TRBJ1-1 TRBV30 TRBD1 NA
TGTGCCAGCAGCTTATCAGCATACAATGAGCAGTTCTTC CASSLSAYNEQFF TRBJ2-1 TRBV13 NA NA
TGTGCCAGTAGTACACCAAGCGGGAGGAATAATGAGCAGTTCTTC CASSTPSGRNNEQFF TRBJ2-1 TRBV19 TRBD2 NA
TGTGCCACCAGTGCCGGACAGGTGAAGCAAGATACGCAGTATTTT CATSAGQVKQDTQYF TRBJ2-3 TRBV24-1 TRBD1 NA
TGTGCCAGCAGACCTCCGAACACTGAAGCTTTCTTT CASRPPNTEAFF TRBJ1-1 TRBV28 NA NA
TGCGCCAGCAGTCCCCTAAGACAGGGGACTAGCGCGTTTTACAATGAGCAGTTCTTC CASSPLRQGTSAFYNEQFF TRBJ2-1 TRBV23-1 TRBD2 NA
TGTGCCAGCAGTGTGGGGGGCGGCTATGGCTACACCTTC CASSVGGGYGYTF TRBJ1-2 TRBV2 NA large
TGTGCCAGCAGTTCTACACTAGCGGGAGCTCTCTCCTACGAGCAGTACTTC CASSSTLAGALSYEQYF TRBJ2-7 TRBV27 TRBD2 NA
TGCGCCAGCAGCCAAGAGGGCGGTTGGAACACCGGGGAGCTGTTTTTT CASSQEGGWNTGELFF TRBJ2-2 TRBV4-3 NA few
TGTGCCAGCAGCTTAGCGCCAGGGGCCCTCCACTTT CASSLAPGALHF TRBJ1-6 TRBV7-6 NA NA
TGTGCCAGTAGTCTGGGACTAGCGGGGGGCCAAGAGACCCAGTACTTC CASSLGLAGGQETQYF TRBJ2-5 TRBV19 TRBD2 few
TGCGCCAGCAGCCCCGGGACAGGGGGCTACGAGCAGTACTTC CASSPGTGGYEQYF TRBJ2-7 TRBV4-3 TRBD1 NA
TGTGCCTGGAGTGTAGTACGGGAGCAGTTCTTC CAWSVVREQFF TRBJ2-1 TRBV30 NA NA
TGTGCCAGCAGTCATCACGCTAGGGGGGGAACTGAAGCTTTCTTT CASSHHARGGTEAFF TRBJ1-1 TRBV7-9 NA few
TGTGCCAGCAGCTCCCTGGGACCGCCGTATTACACCTTC CASSSLGPPYYTF TRBJ1-2 TRBV7-9 NA NA
TGTGCCAGCAGGCCGGACAGCTCCTACAATGAGCAGTTCTTC CASRPDSSYNEQFF TRBJ2-1 TRBV6-5 NA NA
TGTGCCAGCAGCTTACGGCGGGACAGCAATGAGCAGTTCTTC CASSLRRDSNEQFF TRBJ2-1 TRBV7-3 NA NA
TGTGCCAGCTCACCAAACCCTCCGGGACAGACCTATGGCTACACCTTC CASSPNPPGQTYGYTF TRBJ1-2 TRBV18 TRBD1 NA
TGTGCCACCAGCAGAGATGCCCCAAGCGGGGGGTACACCGGGGAGCTGTTTTTT CATSRDAPSGGYTGELFF TRBJ2-2 TRBV15 TRBD2 NA
TGTGCCAGCAGTTTGGCGGGACAGGGGGCGGCCGGAGCTTTCTTT CASSLAGQGAAGAFF TRBJ1-1 TRBV27 TRBD1 NA
TGTGCCAGCTCACCCCGGGGGCCACAAAATGAAAAACTGTTTTTT CASSPRGPQNEKLFF TRBJ1-4 TRBV18 NA NA
TGTGCCACCTCATTCAACAATGAAAAACTGTTTTTT CATSFNNEKLFF TRBJ1-4 TRBV10-3 NA NA
TGCGCCAGCAGTGAGCCGACAGGTGATGAAGCTTTCTTT CASSEPTGDEAFF TRBJ1-1 TRBV10-2 NA NA
TGTGCCAGCAGCTTGATGGGACAGGGGATCTATGGCTACACCTTC CASSLMGQGIYGYTF TRBJ1-2 TRBV5-8 TRBD1 NA